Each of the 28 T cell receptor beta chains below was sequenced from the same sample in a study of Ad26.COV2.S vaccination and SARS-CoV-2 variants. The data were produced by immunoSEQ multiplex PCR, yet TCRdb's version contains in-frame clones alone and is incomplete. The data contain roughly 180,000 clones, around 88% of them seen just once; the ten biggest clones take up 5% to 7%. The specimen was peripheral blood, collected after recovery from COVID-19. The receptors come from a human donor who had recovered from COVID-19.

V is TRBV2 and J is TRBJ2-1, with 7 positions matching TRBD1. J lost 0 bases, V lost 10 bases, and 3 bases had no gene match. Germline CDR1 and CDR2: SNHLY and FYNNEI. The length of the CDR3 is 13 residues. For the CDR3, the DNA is TGTGCCAACCGGGACAGCTCCTACAATGAGCAGTTCTTC. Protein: CANRDSSYNEQFF.

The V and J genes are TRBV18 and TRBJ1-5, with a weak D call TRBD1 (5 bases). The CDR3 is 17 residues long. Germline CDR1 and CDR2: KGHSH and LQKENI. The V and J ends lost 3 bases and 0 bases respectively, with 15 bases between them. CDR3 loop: CASSPRGGSSSNQPQHF. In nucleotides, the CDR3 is TGTGCCAGCTCACCTCGGGGGGGGTCCAGTAGCAATCAGCCCCAGCATTTT.

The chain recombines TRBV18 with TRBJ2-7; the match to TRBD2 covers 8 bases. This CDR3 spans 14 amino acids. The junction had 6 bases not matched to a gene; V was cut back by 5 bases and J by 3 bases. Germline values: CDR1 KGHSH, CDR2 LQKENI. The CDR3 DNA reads TGTGCCAGCTCATCCCGACTAGCGAACTACGAGCAGTACTTC. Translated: CASSSRLANYEQYF.

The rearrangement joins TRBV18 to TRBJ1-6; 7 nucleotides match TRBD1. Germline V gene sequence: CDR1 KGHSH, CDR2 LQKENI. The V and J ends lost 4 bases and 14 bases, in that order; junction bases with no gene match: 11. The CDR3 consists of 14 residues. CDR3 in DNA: TGTGCCAGCTCACACGGTACAGGGGCCCTCACCCTCCACTTT. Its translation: CASSHGTGALTLHF.

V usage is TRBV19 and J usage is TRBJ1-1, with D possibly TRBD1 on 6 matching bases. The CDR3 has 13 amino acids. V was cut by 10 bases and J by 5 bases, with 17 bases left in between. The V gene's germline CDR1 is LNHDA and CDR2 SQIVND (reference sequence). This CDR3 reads CATWLGGDTEAFF. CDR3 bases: TGTGCCACCTGGTTAGGGGGTGATACTGAAGCTTTCTTT.

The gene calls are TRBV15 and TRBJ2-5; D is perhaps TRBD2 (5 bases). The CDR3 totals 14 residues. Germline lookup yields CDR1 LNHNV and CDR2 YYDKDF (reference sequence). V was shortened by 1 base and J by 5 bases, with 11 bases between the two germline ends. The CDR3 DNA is TGTGCCACCAGCAGAGGGAGAGGGCTGGAGACCCAGTACTTC. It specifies CATSRGRGLETQYF. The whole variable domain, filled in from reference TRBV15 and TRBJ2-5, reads DAMVIQNPRYQVTQFGKPVTLSCSQTLNHNVMYWYQQKSSQAPKLLFHYYDKDFNNEADTPDNFQSRRPNTSFCFLDIRSPGLGDTAMYLCATSRGRGLETQYFGPGTRLLVL.

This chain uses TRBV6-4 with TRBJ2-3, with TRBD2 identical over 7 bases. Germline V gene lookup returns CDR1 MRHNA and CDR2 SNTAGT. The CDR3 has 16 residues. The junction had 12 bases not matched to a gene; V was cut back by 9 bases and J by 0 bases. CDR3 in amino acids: CARWGGGGASTDTQYF. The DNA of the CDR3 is TGTGCCAGATGGGGCGGCGGGGGAGCTAGCACAGATACGCAGTATTTT.

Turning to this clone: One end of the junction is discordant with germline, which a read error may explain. CDR3 bases: TGTGCCAGCAGCTTATATGTGACCCCCGTCTTC. Translated: CASSLYVTPVF. The chain recombines TRBV7-2 with TRBJ2-1; D not certain. Germline V gene lookup returns CDR1 SGHTA and CDR2 FQGNSA. This CDR3 spans 11 amino acids. The full variable domain, in which reference TRBV7-2 and TRBJ2-1 provide the parts outside the CDR3, is GAGVSQSPSNKVTEKGKDVELRCDPISGHTALYWYRQSLGQGLEFLIYFQGNSAPDKSGLPSDRFSAERTGGSVSTLTIQRTQQEDSAVYLCASSLYVTPVFGPGTRLTVL.

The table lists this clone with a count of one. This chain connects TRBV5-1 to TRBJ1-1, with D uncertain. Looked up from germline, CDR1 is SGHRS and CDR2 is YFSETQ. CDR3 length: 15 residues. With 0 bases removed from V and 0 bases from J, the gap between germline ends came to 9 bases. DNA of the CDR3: TGCGCCAGCAGCTTGGGGCCGGGATTGAACACTGAAGCTTTCTTT. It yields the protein CASSLGPGLNTEAFF.

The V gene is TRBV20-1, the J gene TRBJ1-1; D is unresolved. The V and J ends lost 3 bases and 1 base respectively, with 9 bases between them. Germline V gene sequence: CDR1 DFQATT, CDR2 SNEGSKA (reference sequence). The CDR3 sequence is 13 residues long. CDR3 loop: CSASRGGNTEAFF. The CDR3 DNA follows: TGCAGTGCTAGTAGAGGAGGGAACACTGAAGCTTTCTTT.

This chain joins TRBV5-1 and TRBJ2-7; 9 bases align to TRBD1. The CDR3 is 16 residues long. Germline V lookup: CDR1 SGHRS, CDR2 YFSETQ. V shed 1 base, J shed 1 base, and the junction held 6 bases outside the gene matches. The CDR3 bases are TGCGCCAGCAGCTTGACAGGGGGCCTAAAGTCCTACGAGCAGTACTTC. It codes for CASSLTGGLKSYEQYF.

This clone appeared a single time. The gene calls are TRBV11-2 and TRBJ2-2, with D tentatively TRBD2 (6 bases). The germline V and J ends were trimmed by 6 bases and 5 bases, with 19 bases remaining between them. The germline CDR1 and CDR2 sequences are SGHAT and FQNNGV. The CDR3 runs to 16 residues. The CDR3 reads CASSFPGLTKTGELFF. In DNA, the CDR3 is TGTGCCAGCAGTTTCCCGGGACTGACTAAGACCGGGGAGCTGTTTTTT.

The CDR3 here is CASSQGRSSYNSPLHF. The CDR3 DNA reads TGTGCCAGCAGCCAAGGACGGAGCTCCTATAATTCACCCCTCCACTTT. V usage is TRBV3-1 (or the pseudogene TRBV3-2) and J usage is TRBJ1-6; D is ambiguous. Per the germline V gene, CDR1 is LGHDT and CDR2 is YNNKEL (reference sequence). The V end lost 1 base, the J end lost 0 bases, and 7 bases lay between the germline ends. CDR3 length: 16 residues.

CDR3 nucleotides: TGTGCCAGCAGCACCGGACAGGGGCCGATCTCTGGGGCCAACGTCCTGACTTTC. Its protein product is CASSTGQGPISGANVLTF. J is TRBJ2-6 and V is TRBV5-4; 9 bases fit TRBD1. The CDR3 has 18 amino acids. Germline loops: CDR1 SGHNT, CDR2 YYREEE (reference sequence). Unmatched junction bases numbered 8, after V lost 4 bases and J lost 0 bases.

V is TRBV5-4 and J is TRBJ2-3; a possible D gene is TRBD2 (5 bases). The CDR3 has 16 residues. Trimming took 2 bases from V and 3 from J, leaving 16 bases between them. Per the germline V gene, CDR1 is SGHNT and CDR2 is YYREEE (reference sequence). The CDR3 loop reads CASSFVFRTGTDTQYF. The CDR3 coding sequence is TGTGCCAGCAGCTTTGTTTTCCGGACGGGAACAGATACGCAGTATTTT.

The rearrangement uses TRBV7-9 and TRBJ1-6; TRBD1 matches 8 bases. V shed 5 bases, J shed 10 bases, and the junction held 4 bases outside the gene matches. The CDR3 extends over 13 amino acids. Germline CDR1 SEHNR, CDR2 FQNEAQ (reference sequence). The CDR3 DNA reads TGTGCCAGCAGCCGTACAGGGGGATCACCCCTCCACTTT. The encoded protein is CASSRTGGSPLHF.

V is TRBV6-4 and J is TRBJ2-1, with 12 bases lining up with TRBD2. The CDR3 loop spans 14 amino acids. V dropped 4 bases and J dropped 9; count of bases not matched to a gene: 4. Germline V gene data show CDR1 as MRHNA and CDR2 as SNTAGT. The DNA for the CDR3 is TGTGCCAGCAGTGCCCTAGCGGGAGGGGTTGAGCAGTTCTTC. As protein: CASSALAGGVEQFF.

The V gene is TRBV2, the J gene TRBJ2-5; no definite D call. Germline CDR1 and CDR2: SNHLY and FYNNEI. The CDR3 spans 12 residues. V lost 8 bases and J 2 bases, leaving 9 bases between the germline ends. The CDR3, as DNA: TGTGCCAGCGGGGTCATACAAGAGACCCAGTACTTC. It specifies CASGVIQETQYF. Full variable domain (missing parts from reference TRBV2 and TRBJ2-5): EPEVTQTPSHQVTQMGQEVILRCVPISNHLYFYWYRQILGQKVEFLVSFYNNEISEKSEIFDDQFSVERPDGSNFTLKIRSTKLEDSAMYFCASGVIQETQYFGPGTRLLVL.

CDR3 sequence: CASSPTGGGVGPRRDTQYF. Here the CDR3 DNA reads TGTGCCAGCAGCCCAACGGGCGGGGGCGTGGGACCTCGTCGAGATACGCAGTATTTT. V usage is TRBV7-9 and J usage is TRBJ2-3; a weak D match, TRBD2 (7 bases). Per germline, CDR1 SEHNR and CDR2 FQNEAQ (reference sequence). This CDR3 is 19 amino acids long. V lost 5 bases and J lost 5, with 29 bases in between.

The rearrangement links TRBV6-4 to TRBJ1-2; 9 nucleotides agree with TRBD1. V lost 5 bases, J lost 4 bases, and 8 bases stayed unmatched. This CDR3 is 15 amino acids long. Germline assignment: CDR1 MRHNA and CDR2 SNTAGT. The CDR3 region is CASSQTGGEGYGYTF. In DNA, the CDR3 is TGTGCCAGCAGTCAAACAGGGGGCGAAGGCTATGGCTACACCTTC.

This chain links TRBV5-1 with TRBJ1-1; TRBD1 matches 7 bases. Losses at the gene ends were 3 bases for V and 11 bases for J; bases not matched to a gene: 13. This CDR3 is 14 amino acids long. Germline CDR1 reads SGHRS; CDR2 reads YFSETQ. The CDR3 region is CASSSYLTGQEAFF. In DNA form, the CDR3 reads TGCGCCAGCAGCTCGTACTTGACAGGGCAGGAGGCTTTCTTT.

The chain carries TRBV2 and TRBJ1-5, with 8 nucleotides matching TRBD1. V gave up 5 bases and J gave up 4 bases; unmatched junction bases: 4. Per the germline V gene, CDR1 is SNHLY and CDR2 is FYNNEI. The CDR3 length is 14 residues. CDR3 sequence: CASSLTGVNQPQHF. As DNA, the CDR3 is TGTGCCAGCAGTTTGACAGGGGTAAATCAGCCCCAGCATTTT.

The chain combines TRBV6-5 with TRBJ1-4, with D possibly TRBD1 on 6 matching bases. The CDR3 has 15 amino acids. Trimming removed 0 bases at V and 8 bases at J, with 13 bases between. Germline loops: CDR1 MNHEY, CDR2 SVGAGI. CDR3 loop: CASSYSRQGREKLFF. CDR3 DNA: TGTGCCAGCAGTTACTCGAGGCAGGGGAGGGAAAAACTGTTTTTT.

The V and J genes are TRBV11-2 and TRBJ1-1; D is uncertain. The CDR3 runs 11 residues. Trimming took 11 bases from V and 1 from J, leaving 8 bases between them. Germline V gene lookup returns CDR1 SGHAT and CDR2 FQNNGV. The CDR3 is CAVDGNTEAFF. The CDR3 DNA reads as TGTGCCGTTGATGGGAACACTGAAGCTTTCTTT.

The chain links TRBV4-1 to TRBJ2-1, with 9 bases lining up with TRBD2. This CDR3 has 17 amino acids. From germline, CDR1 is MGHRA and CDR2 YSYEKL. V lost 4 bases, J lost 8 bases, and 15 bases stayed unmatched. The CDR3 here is CASSRFYTGLAVHEQFF. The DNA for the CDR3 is TGCGCCAGCAGCCGCTTTTACACGGGACTAGCAGTACATGAGCAGTTCTTC.

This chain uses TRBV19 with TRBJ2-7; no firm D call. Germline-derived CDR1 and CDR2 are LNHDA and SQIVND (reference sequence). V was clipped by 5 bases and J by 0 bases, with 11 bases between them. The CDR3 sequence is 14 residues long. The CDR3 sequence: CASSPGSSSYEQYF. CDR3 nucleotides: TGTGCCAGTAGTCCCGGGTCGAGCTCCTACGAGCAGTACTTC.

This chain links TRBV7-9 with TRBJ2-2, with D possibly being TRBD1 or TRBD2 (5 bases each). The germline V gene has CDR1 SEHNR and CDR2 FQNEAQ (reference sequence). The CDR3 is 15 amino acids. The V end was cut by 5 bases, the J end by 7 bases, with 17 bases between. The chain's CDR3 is CASSLGEGPGGELFF. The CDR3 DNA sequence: TGTGCCAGCAGCCTCGGTGAGGGGCCGGGCGGGGAGCTGTTTTTT.

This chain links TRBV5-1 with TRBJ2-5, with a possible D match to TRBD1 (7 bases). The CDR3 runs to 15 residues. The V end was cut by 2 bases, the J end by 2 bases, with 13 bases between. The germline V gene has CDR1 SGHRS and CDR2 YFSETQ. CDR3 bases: TGCGCCAGCAGCTTAGGGCCAGGGGGGCAAGAGACCCAGTACTTC. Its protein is CASSLGPGGQETQYF.